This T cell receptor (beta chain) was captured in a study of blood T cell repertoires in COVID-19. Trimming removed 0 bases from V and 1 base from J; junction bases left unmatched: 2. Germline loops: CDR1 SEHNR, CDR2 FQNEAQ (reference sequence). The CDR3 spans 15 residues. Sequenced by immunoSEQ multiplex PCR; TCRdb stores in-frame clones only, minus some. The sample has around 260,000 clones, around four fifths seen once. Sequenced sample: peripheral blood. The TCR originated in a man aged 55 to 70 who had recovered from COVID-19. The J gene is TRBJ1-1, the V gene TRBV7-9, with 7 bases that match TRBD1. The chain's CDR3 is CASSLAQGGNTEAFF. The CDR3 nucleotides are TGTGCCAGCAGCTTAGCTCAGGGGGGGAACACTGAAGCTTTCTTT.